This T cell receptor beta chain is drawn from a study of T cell responses to AZD1222 COVID-19 vaccine. Profiled with immunoSEQ multiplex PCR; TCRdb holds only in-frame clones, not every one. The table records 140,000 to 150,000 clones, around 86% of them present only once. This clone appeared a few times. CDR3 length: 15 residues. Trimming cost V 4 bases and J 1 base; bases outside gene matches: 3. CDR1 and CDR2 from the germline V gene are MRHNA and SNTAGT. This rearrangement joins TRBV6-4 to TRBJ2-5; 10 bases line up with TRBD2. The material sequenced was peripheral blood, taken on day 0 of MenACWY control vaccination. This clonotype was sampled from an adult in good health. The CDR3 region is CASSALAGVQETQYF. The CDR3 region has the DNA TGTGCCAGCAGTGCTCTAGCGGGGGTCCAAGAGACCCAGTACTTC.